This T cell receptor beta chain was captured in a study of T cell repertoires in cytomegalovirus infection. Across the study: Both CMV infection and a matching HLA type were indicated by public TCR beta signatures.

TCRdb re-analysed the reads in MiXCR, keeping a single row per CDR3 protein. Among under 95,000 distinct CDR3 sequences listed, 4% were seen once. Germline V gene data show CDR1 as MNHEY and CDR2 as SMNVEV (reference sequence). J lost 6 bases, V lost 6 bases, and 4 bases had no gene match. The CDR3 length is 13 residues. The study's findings and limits: The study found HLA-C-restricted CMV-specific TCR beta clonotypes dominating the ex vivo response. Pooled public TCR beta family frequency picked out CMV carriers with the relevant HLA.

This clonotype came up many times. What it recognizes is unknown. This clonotype originated in a human donor in good health (CMV status not recorded). Some clones in this sample may be carry-over from other donors' samples. This chain links TRBV27 with TRBJ2-2; 7 nucleotides line up with TRBD2. The sample consisted of PBMCs. For the CDR3, the DNA is TGTGCCAGCAGGAGACTAGCCTCCGGGGAGCTGTTTTTT. Protein sequence: CASRRLASGELFF.